This TCR beta chain stems from a study of follicular helper T cells after annual influenza vaccination. Overall study: Some donors were sampled over the 2013-2014, 2014-2015 and 2015-2016 vaccinations.

Only in-frame clones appear in the TCRdb table, and some are missing; sequencing was by immunoSEQ multiplex PCR. Of roughly 9,000 clones listed, under 90% are singletons. The germline V gene has CDR1 SQVTM and CDR2 ANQGSEA. V lost 3 bases to trimming and J lost 2 bases, with 7 bases between them. The CDR3 runs 12 residues. The time point was: 2014-2015 season, 7 days after vaccination. Community-dwelling subjects without influenza vaccination in the prior 6 months were enrolled. Excluded were substance abuse, HIV/AIDS, active cancer, immunomodulatory drugs and active illness. V usage is TRBV29-1 and J usage is TRBJ1-2; D not certain. The sequenced sample was CXCR5- memory CD4+ T cells sorted from blood, obtained 7 days after influenza vaccination. The TCR sequence derives from an adult who received the influenza vaccine. The CDR3 DNA follows: TGCAGCGTTGATATCCAGAACTATGGCTACACCTTC. Translated, it gives CSVDIQNYGYTF.